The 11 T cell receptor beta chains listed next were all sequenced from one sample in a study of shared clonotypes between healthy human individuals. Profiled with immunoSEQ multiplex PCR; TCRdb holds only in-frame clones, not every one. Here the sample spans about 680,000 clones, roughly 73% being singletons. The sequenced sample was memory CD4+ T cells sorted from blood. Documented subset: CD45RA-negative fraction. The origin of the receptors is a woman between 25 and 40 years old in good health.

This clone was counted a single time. The CDR3 protein is CASSVETVPRSYTF. CDR3 bases: TGTGCCAGCAGCGTAGAGACGGTGCCGCGAAGCTACACCTTC. The chain carries TRBV9 and TRBJ1-2; D remains ambiguous. CDR1 is SGDLS and CDR2 is YYNGEE in the germline V gene. The ends were cut back, 0 bases at V and 9 bases at J, with 15 bases in the middle. The length of the CDR3 is 14 residues.

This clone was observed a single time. This CDR3 reads CAWRKQGLAGELFF. CDR3 sequence (DNA): TGTGCCTGGCGCAAACAGGGATTGGCCGGGGAGCTGTTTTTT. The J gene is TRBJ2-2, the V gene TRBV30; D might be TRBD1 (6 bases). Trimming took off 5 bases at V and 6 bases at J, with 16 bases between the two ends. CDR3 length: 14 amino acids. CDR1 and CDR2 from the germline V gene are GTSNPN and SVGIG (reference sequence).

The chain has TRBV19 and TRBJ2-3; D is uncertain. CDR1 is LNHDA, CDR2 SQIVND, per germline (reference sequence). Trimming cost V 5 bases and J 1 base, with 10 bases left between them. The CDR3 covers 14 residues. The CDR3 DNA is TGTGCCAGTAGTCCAGACGAGGGCACAGATACGCAGTATTTT. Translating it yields CASSPDEGTDTQYF. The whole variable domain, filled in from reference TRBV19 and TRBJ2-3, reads DGGITQSPKYLFRKEGQNVTLSCEQNLNHDAMYWYRQDPGQGLRLIYYSQIVNDFQKGDIAEGYSVSREKKESFPLTVTSAQKNPTAFYLCASSPDEGTDTQYFGPGTRLTVL.

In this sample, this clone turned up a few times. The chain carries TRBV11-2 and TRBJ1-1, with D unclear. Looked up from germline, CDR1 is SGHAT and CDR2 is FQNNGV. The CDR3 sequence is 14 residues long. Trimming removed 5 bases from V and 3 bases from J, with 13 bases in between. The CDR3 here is CASSQNRRDTEAFF. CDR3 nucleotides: TGTGCCAGCAGCCAAAACCGGAGGGACACTGAAGCTTTCTTT.

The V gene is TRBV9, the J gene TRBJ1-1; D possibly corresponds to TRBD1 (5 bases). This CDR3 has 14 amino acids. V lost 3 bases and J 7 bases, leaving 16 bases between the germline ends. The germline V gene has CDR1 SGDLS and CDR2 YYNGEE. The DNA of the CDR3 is TGTGCCAGCAGCGACCGTTTAGGGGTGGGTGAAGCTTTCTTT. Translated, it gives CASSDRLGVGEAFF.

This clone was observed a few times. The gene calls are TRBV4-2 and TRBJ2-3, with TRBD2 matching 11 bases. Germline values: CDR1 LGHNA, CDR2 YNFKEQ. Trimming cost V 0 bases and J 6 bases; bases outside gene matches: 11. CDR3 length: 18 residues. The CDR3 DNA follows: TGTGCCAGCAGCCAAGATATCCTGTACGCTAGCGGGAGGGATACGCAGTATTTT. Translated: CASSQDILYASGRDTQYF.

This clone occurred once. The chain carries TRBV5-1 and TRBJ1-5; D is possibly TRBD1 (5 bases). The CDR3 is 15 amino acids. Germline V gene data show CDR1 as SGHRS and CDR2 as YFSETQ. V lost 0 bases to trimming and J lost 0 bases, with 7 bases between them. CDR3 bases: TGCGCCAGCAGCTTGGGAGGGGCTAGCAATCAGCCCCAGCATTTT. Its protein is CASSLGGASNQPQHF. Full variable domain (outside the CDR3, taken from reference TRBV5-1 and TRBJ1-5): KAGVTQTPRYLIKTRGQQVTLSCSPISGHRSVSWYQQTPGQGLQFLFEYFSETQRNKGNFPGRFSGRQFSNSRSEMNVSTLELGDSALYLCASSLGGASNQPQHFGDGTRLSIL.

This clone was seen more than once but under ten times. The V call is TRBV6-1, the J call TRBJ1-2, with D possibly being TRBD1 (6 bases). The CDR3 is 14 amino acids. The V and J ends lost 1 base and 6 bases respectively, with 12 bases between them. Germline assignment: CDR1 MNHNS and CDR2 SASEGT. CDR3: CASSEGQGLDGYTF. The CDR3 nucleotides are TGTGCCAGCAGTGAAGGTCAGGGGTTGGATGGCTACACCTTC.

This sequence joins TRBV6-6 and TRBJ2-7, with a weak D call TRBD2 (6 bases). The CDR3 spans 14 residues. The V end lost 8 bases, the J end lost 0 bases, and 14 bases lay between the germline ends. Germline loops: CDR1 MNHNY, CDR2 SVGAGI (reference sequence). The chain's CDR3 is CASRSGQNSYEQYF. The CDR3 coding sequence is TGTGCCAGCCGTAGCGGCCAAAACTCCTACGAGCAGTACTTC.

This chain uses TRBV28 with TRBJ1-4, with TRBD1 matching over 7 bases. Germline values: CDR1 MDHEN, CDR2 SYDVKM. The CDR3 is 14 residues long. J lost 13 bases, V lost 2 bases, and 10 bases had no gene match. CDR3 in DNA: TGTGCCAGCAGTTTAGCGATACAGGGGAGGGGACTGTTTTTT. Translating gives CASSLAIQGRGLFF.

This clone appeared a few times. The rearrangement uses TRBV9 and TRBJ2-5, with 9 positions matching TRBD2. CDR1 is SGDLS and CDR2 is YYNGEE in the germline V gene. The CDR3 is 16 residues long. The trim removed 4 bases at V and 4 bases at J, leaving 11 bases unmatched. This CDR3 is CASSNPLAGVVETQYF. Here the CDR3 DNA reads TGTGCCAGCAGCAACCCCTTAGCGGGAGTGGTAGAGACCCAGTACTTC. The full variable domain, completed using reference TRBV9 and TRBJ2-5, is DSGVTQTPKHLITATGQRVTLRCSPRSGDLSVYWYQQSLDQGLQFLIQYYNGEERAKGNILERFSAQQFPDLHSELNLSSLELGDSALYFCASSNPLAGVVETQYFGPGTRLLVL.